Detailed here is one T cell receptor beta chain. Antigen: not known. The source of the sample is a study of cytomegalovirus exposure and HLA in healthy donors. Trimming at V came to 1 base and at J to 3 bases, leaving 5 bases not matched to a gene. There are 15 residues in the CDR3. Looked up from germline, CDR1 is MNHNS and CDR2 is SASEGT. The PCR had 60 Vbeta and 13 Jbeta primers. Some clones are missing from TCRdb's copy, which holds only in-frame ones; the method was immunoSEQ multiplex PCR. The sample consists of 100,000 to 150,000 clones, 75% to 85% of them appearing once. General study points: Previous analysis showed most TCR beta V segments were productive about 87% or about 30% of the time. Later work associated 16,951 TCR beta sequences with HLA alleles at 0.05 false discovery rate. Associated with cytomegalovirus, according to the listing, were 150 to 200 TCR beta chains.

V and J are TRBV6-1 and TRBJ2-7; 8 bases are shared with TRBD1. The sample taken for sequencing was PBMCs. The clonotype comes from a woman in her late teens or twenties in good health and CMV-seropositive. CDR3 coding DNA: TGTGCCAGCAGTGAAGAGGGGGGACAGGTCTACGAGCAGTACTTC. Protein: CASSEEGGQVYEQYF.